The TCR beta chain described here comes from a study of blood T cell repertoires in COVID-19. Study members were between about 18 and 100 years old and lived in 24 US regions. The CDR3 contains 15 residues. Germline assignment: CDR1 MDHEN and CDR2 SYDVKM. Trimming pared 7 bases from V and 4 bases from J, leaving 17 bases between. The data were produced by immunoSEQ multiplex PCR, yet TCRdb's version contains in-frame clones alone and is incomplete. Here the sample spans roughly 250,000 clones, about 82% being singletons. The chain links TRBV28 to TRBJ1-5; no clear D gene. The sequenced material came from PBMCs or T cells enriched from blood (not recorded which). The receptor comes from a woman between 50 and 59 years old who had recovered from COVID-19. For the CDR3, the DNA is TGTGCCAGCACCCAAACCACCCGCAGTAATCAGCCCCAGCATTTT. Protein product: CASTQTTRSNQPQHF.